Each of the 19 T cell receptor beta chains below was sequenced from the same sample in a study of blood T cell repertoires in COVID-19. Measured with immunoSEQ multiplex PCR; TCRdb has only the in-frame clones, and not every one. The repertoire includes some 41,000 clones, around 85% of them detected once, and 30% to 45% sits in the top ten. The sample was peripheral blood. The origin of the receptors is a man between 40 and 49 years old with active or convalescent COVID-19.

V gene TRBV19 combines with J gene TRBJ2-4, with a weak D call TRBD2 (6 bases). CDR1 LNHDA and CDR2 SQIVND come from the germline V gene (reference sequence). The V end lost 4 bases, the J end lost 11 bases, and 12 bases lay between the germline ends. The CDR3 has 12 amino acids. CDR3 DNA sequence: TGTGCCAGTAGTAGGGAGGCAGCCTTTCAGTACTTC. This translates into CASSREAAFQYF. The full variable domain, rest sourced from reference TRBV19 and TRBJ2-4, is DGGITQSPKYLFRKEGQNVTLSCEQNLNHDAMYWYRQDPGQGLRLIYYSQIVNDFQKGDIAEGYSVSREKKESFPLTVTSAQKNPTAFYLCASSREAAFQYFGAGTRLSVL.

The rearrangement uses TRBV6-2 or TRBV6-3 and TRBJ2-5, with D maybe TRBD2 (5 bases). Germline V gene sequence: CDR1 MNHEY, CDR2 SVGEGT. Trimming shortened V by 2 bases and J by 5 bases, and 15 bases separated the two germline ends. The length of the CDR3 is 15 residues. CDR3 amino acids: CASSYPGRGSETQYF. The CDR3 DNA sequence: TGTGCCAGCAGTTACCCTGGACGGGGAAGTGAGACCCAGTACTTC.

This clone was picked up one time. The rearrangement joins TRBV6-5 to TRBJ2-5, with 10 bases that match TRBD2. Germline V gene data show CDR1 as MNHEY and CDR2 as SVGAGI. V shed 2 bases and J 4 bases; nucleotides not matched to a gene: 7. The CDR3 spans 16 residues. The CDR3 nucleotides are TGTGCCAGCAGTTACCTACCGGGACTAGCGTCAGAGACCCAGTACTTC. Translating gives CASSYLPGLASETQYF.

This chain connects TRBV30 to TRBJ1-5, with a possible D match to TRBD1 (6 bases). Trimming cost V 1 base and J 5 bases, with 9 bases left between them. The CDR3 has 13 residues. Germline loops: CDR1 GTSNPN, CDR2 SVGIG (reference sequence). CDR3 DNA sequence: TGTGCCTGGAGTGCTAAGGGGGATCAGCCCCAGCATTTT. Translated, it gives CAWSAKGDQPQHF.

V usage is TRBV7-9 and J usage is TRBJ1-2; D is undetermined. Looked up from germline, CDR1 is SEHNR and CDR2 is FQNEAQ (reference sequence). CDR3 length equals 13 residues. V was clipped by 5 bases and J by 4 bases, with 11 bases between them. CDR3 in DNA: TGTGCCAGCAGCCCCTCTGGGAGCTATGGCTACACCTTC. This encodes CASSPSGSYGYTF. Using reference TRBV7-9 and TRBJ1-2 for the parts outside the CDR3, the full variable domain is DTGVSQNPRHKITKRGQNVTFRCDPISEHNRLYWYRQTLGQGPEFLTYFQNEAQLEKSRLLSDRFSAERPKGSFSTLEIQRTEQGDSAMYLCASSPSGSYGYTFGSGTRLTVV.

V and J are TRBV3-1 (or the pseudogene TRBV3-2) and TRBJ1-2; TRBD1 agrees at 7 bases. In germline, CDR1 is LGHDT, CDR2 YNNKEL (reference sequence). The CDR3 is made up of 16 amino acids. V lost 0 bases and J lost 4; bases outside the gene matches: 8. CDR3 region: CASSQEVSEGAYGYTF. CDR3 DNA: TGTGCCAGCAGCCAAGAAGTGTCCGAGGGGGCCTATGGCTACACCTTC.

This clone was observed a single time. The chain joins TRBV5-1 to TRBJ1-2, with a weak D call TRBD1 (6 bases). The length of the CDR3 is 13 residues. CDR1 and CDR2 from the germline V gene are SGHRS and YFSETQ. V was cut by 4 bases and J by 4 bases, with 11 bases left in between. The DNA of the CDR3 is TGCGCCAGCAGCACCACAGGGACCTATGGCTACACCTTC. This codes for CASSTTGTYGYTF.

The V call is TRBV11-2, the J call TRBJ1-2, with no clear D. V lost 1 base and J lost 6, with 15 bases in between. CDR1 is SGHAT and CDR2 is FQNNGV in the germline V gene. The CDR3 runs to 15 residues. CDR3 protein: CASSLGLGVRDGYTF. DNA for the CDR3: TGTGCCAGCAGCTTAGGGCTTGGAGTACGGGATGGCTACACCTTC. Together with reference TRBV11-2 and TRBJ1-2, the CDR3 gives the full variable domain: EAGVAQSPRYKIIEKRQSVAFWCNPISGHATLYWYQQILGQGPKLLIQFQNNGVVDDSQLPKDRFSAERLKGVDSTLKIQPAKLEDSAVYLCASSLGLGVRDGYTFGSGTRLTVV.

This sequence joins TRBV18 and TRBJ1-3; D call uncertain. V lost 5 bases and J lost 2, with 13 bases in between. Germline CDR1 reads KGHSH; CDR2 reads LQKENI. CDR3 size: 15 residues. In DNA form, the CDR3 reads TGTGCCAGCTCAAAAATTCGGCAGGCTGGAAACACCATATATTTT. It encodes CASSKIRQAGNTIYF.

The chain employs TRBV3-1 (or the pseudogene TRBV3-2) and TRBJ2-1; D is unclear. With 1 base removed from V and 4 bases from J, the gap between germline ends came to 11 bases. CDR1 and CDR2 (germline): LGHDT, YNNKEL (reference sequence). The CDR3 contains 15 residues. For the CDR3, the DNA is TGTGCCAGCAGCCAAGGCGGAGAGGCTTACAATGAGCAGTTCTTC. Translated: CASSQGGEAYNEQFF.

The chain uses TRBV5-1 and TRBJ1-1; 9 positions agree with TRBD1. Germline CDR1 reads SGHRS; CDR2 reads YFSETQ. V was pared by 4 bases and J by 1 base, with 11 bases of the junction left unmatched. This CDR3 spans 17 amino acids. In DNA, the CDR3 is TGCGCCAGCAGCGGTGGGACAGGGTGGGGGACGAACACTGAAGCTTTCTTT. It yields the protein CASSGGTGWGTNTEAFF.

The genes are TRBV2 and TRBJ1-1, with D possibly TRBD1 on 5 matching bases. V lost 3 bases and J lost 10, with 12 bases in between. The CDR3 consists of 12 residues. Germline V gene sequence: CDR1 SNHLY, CDR2 FYNNEI. CDR3 coding DNA: TGTGCCAGCAGTGACGGGGGAGTGGGAGCTTTCTTT. This encodes CASSDGGVGAFF.

The genes are TRBV4-1 and TRBJ1-1; D perhaps matches TRBD1 (5 bases). The germline gives CDR1 MGHRA, CDR2 YSYEKL. V shed 5 bases and J shed 1 base, with 11 bases lying between them. This CDR3 is built from 14 residues. As DNA, the CDR3 is TGCGCCAGCAGCGGGCGTCAGGGGAACACTGAAGCTTTCTTT. Protein product: CASSGRQGNTEAFF.

This chain links TRBV4-3 with TRBJ2-5; 7 bases line up with TRBD1. The V segment lost 1 base and the J segment 6 bases; nucleotides outside the gene matches: 8. Germline V gene lookup returns CDR1 LGHNA and CDR2 YSLEER. CDR3 length: 15 residues. CDR3 sequence (DNA): TGCGCCAGCAGCCAAGGTCCCGGACAGGCAAAGACCCAGTACTTC. Amino acids: CASSQGPGQAKTQYF.

V usage is TRBV10-3 and J usage is TRBJ2-2, with 9 bases that match TRBD2. The CDR3 has 17 residues. The J segment lost 4 bases and the V segment lost 4 bases, leaving 10 bases of the junction unmatched. The germline CDR1 and CDR2 sequences are ENHRY and SYGVKD. Here the CDR3 DNA reads TGTGCCATCAGTGGAAGTCCAGCGGGGGGCCGCACCGGGGAGCTGTTTTTT. It translates to CAISGSPAGGRTGELFF.

The CDR3, as DNA: TGTGCCAGCAGTGAAGGAGGGTATCCACCCCTCCACTTT. This codes for CASSEGGYPPLHF. The chain is built from TRBV6-1 and TRBJ1-6; D unresolved. The CDR3 covers 13 residues. Trimming removed 1 base at V and 11 bases at J, with 9 bases between. In germline, CDR1 is MNHNS, CDR2 SASEGT.

This CDR3 is CAISDWAAMNTEAFF. The CDR3, as DNA: TGTGCCATCAGTGATTGGGCAGCTATGAACACTGAAGCTTTCTTT. V is TRBV10-3 and J is TRBJ1-1, with unresolved D. The length of the CDR3 is 15 residues. Germline V gives CDR1 ENHRY, CDR2 SYGVKD. The germline V and J ends were trimmed by 3 bases and 0 bases, with 11 bases remaining between them.

The chain joins TRBV6-2 or TRBV6-3 to TRBJ2-2; no clear D gene. The CDR3 sequence is 16 residues long. V was cut by 6 bases and J by 0 bases, with 14 bases left in between. Germline V gene lookup returns CDR1 MNHEY and CDR2 SVGEGT. CDR3 DNA: TGTGCCAGCAGCCCCCTCCGGCAGGCGAACACCGGGGAGCTGTTTTTT. Its translation is CASSPLRQANTGELFF.

The chain combines TRBV7-2 with TRBJ1-1; TRBD1 might be the D (6 bases). The CDR3 spans 14 residues. Looked up from germline, CDR1 is SGHTA and CDR2 is FQGNSA. V lost 5 bases and J 3 bases, leaving 13 bases between the germline ends. The CDR3 here is CASSTTGSHTEAFF. The CDR3, as DNA: TGTGCCAGCAGCACTACAGGGTCGCACACTGAAGCTTTCTTT. The full variable domain, its missing parts supplied by reference TRBV7-2 and TRBJ1-1, is GAGVSQSPSNKVTEKGKDVELRCDPISGHTALYWYRQSLGQGLEFLIYFQGNSAPDKSGLPSDRFSAERTGGSVSTLTIQRTQQEDSAVYLCASSTTGSHTEAFFGQGTRLTVV.